This entry lists 20 T cell receptor beta chains sequenced from one sample in a study of PD-1 blockade in classical Hodgkin lymphoma. Exposure to brentuximab vedotin varied, and each patient had relapsed following autologous stem cell transplantation. Sequencing was performed with immunoSEQ multiplex PCR; in TCRdb, only in-frame clones are kept and a portion is missing. The table shows 100,000 or so clones, with approximately 90% occurring only once. Source: peripheral blood mononuclear cells (PBMCs), taken before the second cycle of nivolumab. All receptors come from a human donor with classical Hodgkin lymphoma.

The V gene is TRBV6-4, the J gene TRBJ2-1; TRBD2 matches at 10 bases. With V trimmed by 2 bases and J by 7 bases, 2 bases remained unmatched. The CDR3 runs 14 residues. Germline CDR1 MRHNA, CDR2 SNTAGT. The CDR3 protein is CASSDSGGANEQFF. The DNA of the CDR3 is TGTGCCAGCAGTGACAGCGGGGGGGCAAATGAGCAGTTCTTC.

This clone was seen once. V is TRBV7-9 and J is TRBJ2-1; 10 bases match TRBD1. The CDR3 covers 15 residues. Germline V gives CDR1 SEHNR, CDR2 FQNEAQ (reference sequence). V shed 4 bases and J 10 bases; nucleotides not matched to a gene: 10. This chain's CDR3 is CASSSDRGRPGEQFF. Here the CDR3 DNA reads TGTGCCAGCAGCTCTGACAGGGGGCGCCCAGGCGAGCAGTTCTTC.

For this clone: The sample contains more than one DNA sequence encoding this CDR3. The chain uses TRBV7-9 and TRBJ2-5; 7 positions agree with TRBD1. The length of the CDR3 is 15 residues. V lost 4 bases and J lost 1; bases outside the gene matches: 6. Germline V lookup: CDR1 SEHNR, CDR2 FQNEAQ (reference sequence). CDR3: CASSSRTGLQETQYF. The DNA for the CDR3 is TGTGCCAGCAGCTCGAGGACAGGCCTCCAAGAGACCCAGTACTTC.

This rearrangement joins TRBV25-1 to TRBJ1-5; 7 positions agree with TRBD1. Per germline, CDR1 MGHDK and CDR2 SYGVNS. The CDR3 length is 14 residues. With V trimmed by 3 bases and J by 5 bases, 4 bases remained unmatched. In nucleotides, the CDR3 is TGTGCCAGCAGTGAGACAGGGAAAGATCAGCCCCAGCATTTT. The encoded protein is CASSETGKDQPQHF. Full variable domain (rest looked up from reference TRBV25-1 and TRBJ1-5): EADIYQTPRYLVIGTGKKITLECSQTMGHDKMYWYQQDPGMELHLIHYSYGVNSTEKGDLSSESTVSRIRTEHFPLTLESARPSHTSQYLCASSETGKDQPQHFGDGTRLSIL.

The J gene is TRBJ2-7, the V gene TRBV7-2, with 10 positions matching TRBD1. The trim removed 6 bases at V and 4 bases at J, leaving 3 bases unmatched. The germline V gene encodes CDR1 SGHTA and CDR2 FQGNSA. The CDR3 sequence is 13 residues long. In DNA form, the CDR3 reads TGTGCCAGCAGGACAGGGGGCGGATACGAGCAGTACTTC. Encoded protein: CASRTGGGYEQYF.

The V and J genes are TRBV7-9 and TRBJ1-2, with D uncertain. The CDR3 extends over 14 amino acids. Germline V CDR1 and CDR2: SEHNR, FQNEAQ (reference sequence). The V and J ends lost 2 bases and 4 bases respectively, with 11 bases between them. The CDR3 DNA reads TGTGCCAGCAGCTTAACTGGGGTGGGCTATGGCTACACCTTC. Translation gives CASSLTGVGYGYTF.

The chain links TRBV5-5 to TRBJ1-5, with 9 bases fitting TRBD1. Looked up from germline, CDR1 is SGHKS and CDR2 is YYEKEE (reference sequence). V gave up 0 bases and J gave up 6 bases; unmatched junction bases: 10. The CDR3 runs to 17 residues. Written as DNA, the CDR3 is TGTGCCAGCAGCTTGGGATCCGGGACAGGGAGTGGTCAGCCCCAGCATTTT. Protein sequence: CASSLGSGTGSGQPQHF.

The V and J genes are TRBV29-1 and TRBJ1-1; tentative D call: TRBD1 (5 bases). Germline assignment: CDR1 SQVTM and CDR2 ANQGSEA. The CDR3 runs to 13 residues. V was trimmed by 2 bases and J by 4 bases, leaving 11 bases between them. CDR3 in DNA: TGCAGCGTTGAAAAAGGGACGGCCACTGAAGCTTTCTTT. This codes for CSVEKGTATEAFF.

The V call is TRBV19, the J call TRBJ1-2; D unresolved. This CDR3 has 14 residues. Germline V CDR1 and CDR2: LNHDA, SQIVND (reference sequence). V was pared by 6 bases and J by 2 bases, with 13 bases between. In DNA form, the CDR3 reads TGTGCCAGTAGCCCGCAGGCTTTAAACTATGGCTACACCTTC. Encoded protein: CASSPQALNYGYTF. The whole variable domain, remainder taken from reference TRBV19 and TRBJ1-2, is DGGITQSPKYLFRKEGQNVTLSCEQNLNHDAMYWYRQDPGQGLRLIYYSQIVNDFQKGDIAEGYSVSREKKESFPLTVTSAQKNPTAFYLCASSPQALNYGYTFGSGTRLTVV.

The V and J genes are TRBV11-3 and TRBJ1-1; D uncertain. Trimming pared 0 bases from V and 0 bases from J, leaving 5 bases between. This CDR3 region has 14 residues. CDR1 is SGHNT, CDR2 YENEEA, per germline. In DNA, the CDR3 is TGTGCCAGCAGCTTAGATGGGATGAACACTGAAGCTTTCTTT. Its protein is CASSLDGMNTEAFF. Using reference TRBV11-3 and TRBJ1-1 for the parts outside the CDR3, the full variable domain is EAGVVQSPRYKIIEKKQPVAFWCNPISGHNTLYWYLQNLGQGPELLIRYENEEAVDDSQLPKDRFSAERLKGVDSTLKIQPAELGDSAVYLCASSLDGMNTEAFFGQGTRLTVV.

V and J are TRBV28 and TRBJ2-7; tentative D call: TRBD2 (6 bases). V was cut by 4 bases and J by 1 base, with 14 bases left in between. This CDR3 has 15 residues. CDR1 and CDR2 from the germline V gene are MDHEN and SYDVKM. This CDR3 reads CASSYWGDASYEQYF. DNA of the CDR3: TGTGCCAGCAGTTATTGGGGGGACGCTTCCTACGAGCAGTACTTC.

This rearrangement joins TRBV6-5 to TRBJ1-1, with D maybe TRBD1 (5 bases). Looked up from germline, CDR1 is MNHEY and CDR2 is SVGAGI. The CDR3 runs to 14 residues. V was pared by 1 base and J by 4 bases, with 10 bases between. CDR3 sequence: CASSYWSGGTEAFF. CDR3 bases: TGTGCCAGCAGTTACTGGAGTGGGGGCACTGAAGCTTTCTTT.

The rearrangement joins TRBV27 to TRBJ2-3; 12 bases line up with TRBD1. J lost 3 bases, V lost 6 bases, and 13 bases had no gene match. The CDR3 totals 18 residues. CDR1 and CDR2 (germline): MNHEY, SMNVEV (reference sequence). CDR3 coding DNA: TGTGCCAGCAGCCCCGGGACAGGGGGCTGGACGGCTACAGATACGCAGTATTTT. It encodes CASSPGTGGWTATDTQYF.

The chain is built from TRBV15 and TRBJ2-3; TRBD2 is a possible D gene (6 bases). CDR3 length: 15 residues. Trimming took 0 bases from V and 3 from J, leaving 10 bases between them. CDR1 is LNHNV, CDR2 YYDKDF, per germline (reference sequence). CDR3: CATSRESGRTDTQYF. In DNA, the CDR3 is TGTGCCACCAGCAGAGAGTCAGGGAGGACAGATACGCAGTATTTT.

The chain links TRBV30 to TRBJ1-1; tentative D call: TRBD1 (5 bases). This CDR3 spans 17 amino acids. The germline V gene has CDR1 GTSNPN and CDR2 SVGIG (reference sequence). V lost 0 bases to trimming and J lost 4 bases, with 21 bases between them. The CDR3 DNA follows: TGTGCCTGGAGTGTATTAGGGGCACCGGGGGGTGCCACTGAAGCTTTCTTT. Its protein product is CAWSVLGAPGGATEAFF.

The chain carries TRBV6-5 and TRBJ2-7; D is perhaps TRBD1 (5 bases). The CDR3 is 16 amino acids. Germline V gene sequence: CDR1 MNHEY, CDR2 SVGAGI. V shed 6 bases and J shed 3 bases, with 21 bases lying between them. CDR3 residues: CASSYRSTEVYYEQYF. The CDR3 bases are TGTGCCAGCAGCTACAGGTCGACAGAAGTTTACTACGAGCAGTACTTC.

The chain employs TRBV2 and TRBJ2-1, with 9 positions matching TRBD2. Germline V gene lookup returns CDR1 SNHLY and CDR2 FYNNEI. V was pared by 2 bases and J by 7 bases, with 6 bases of the junction left unmatched. There are 15 residues in the CDR3. The CDR3 protein is CASSESGGGANEQFF. CDR3 nucleotides: TGTGCCAGCAGTGAATCGGGCGGGGGGGCAAATGAGCAGTTCTTC.

The chain carries TRBV9 and TRBJ2-1, with TRBD2 matching 9 bases. The germline V gene has CDR1 SGDLS and CDR2 YYNGEE. V shed 1 base, J shed 4 bases, and the junction held 0 bases outside the gene matches. The CDR3 is 14 amino acids. Here the CDR3 DNA reads TGTGCCAGCAGCGTACTAGCGGGGTACAATGAGCAGTTCTTC. Its protein product is CASSVLAGYNEQFF.

This clone was seen just once. The chain uses TRBV7-9 and TRBJ1-1; D is perhaps TRBD1 (5 bases). The germline V and J ends were trimmed by 3 bases and 3 bases, with 11 bases remaining between them. The V gene's germline CDR1 is SEHNR and CDR2 FQNEAQ (reference sequence). The CDR3 is 14 amino acids. The CDR3 protein is CASSFGGEDTEAFF. The CDR3 DNA follows: TGTGCCAGCAGCTTCGGAGGGGAGGACACTGAAGCTTTCTTT.

V is TRBV4-1 and J is TRBJ2-3, with a possible D match to TRBD2 (5 bases). Trimming took off 8 bases at V and 4 bases at J, with 19 bases between the two ends. This CDR3 contains 15 residues. Germline V gene data show CDR1 as MGHRA and CDR2 as YSYEKL. CDR3 nucleotides: TGCGCCAGCTCCCAGCTCGGCGCGGGTCCAGATACGCAGTATTTT. Translating gives CASSQLGAGPDTQYF.